The clone carrying this T cell receptor (beta chain) was seen only a few times. The data belong to a study of T cells in Graves' hyperthyroidism and ophthalmopathy. RNA transcripts yielded amplified TCR beta CDR3 regions. The TCR CDR3 was amplified in a first-round RT-PCR using the HTBI primer set. One entry per CDR3 protein, called by TCRdb with MiXCR from the multiplex PCR reads. The repertoire holds around 620,000 distinct CDR3 sequences, with 15% to 20% as singletons. Sequencing was done on a sample of blood. This sequence was found in a young woman with Graves' hyperthyroidism.

CDR3 loop: CASSLAPLAGGMKTQYF. The CDR3 DNA sequence: TGCGCCAGCAGCTTGGCCCCACTAGCGGGGGGTATGAAGACCCAGTACTTC. The chain couples TRBV5-1 to TRBJ2-5; TRBD2 matches 12 bases. The CDR3 runs to 17 residues. From germline, CDR1 is SGHRS and CDR2 YFSETQ. The trim removed 0 bases at V and 6 bases at J, leaving 9 bases unmatched. The full variable domain, in which reference TRBV5-1 and TRBJ2-5 provide the parts outside the CDR3, is KAGVTQTPRYLIKTRGQQVTLSCSPISGHRSVSWYQQTPGQGLQFLFEYFSETQRNKGNFPGRFSGRQFSNSRSEMNVSTLELGDSALYLCASSLAPLAGGMKTQYFGPGTRLLVL.